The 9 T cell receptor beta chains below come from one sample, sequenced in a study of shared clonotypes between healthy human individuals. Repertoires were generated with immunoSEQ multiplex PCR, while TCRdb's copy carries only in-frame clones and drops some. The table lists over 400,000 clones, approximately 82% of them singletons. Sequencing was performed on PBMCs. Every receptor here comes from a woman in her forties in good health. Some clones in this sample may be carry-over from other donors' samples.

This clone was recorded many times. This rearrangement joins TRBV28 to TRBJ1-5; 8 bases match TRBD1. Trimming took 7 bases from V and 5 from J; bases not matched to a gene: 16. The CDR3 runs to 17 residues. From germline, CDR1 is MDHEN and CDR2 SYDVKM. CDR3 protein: CASMDRAGYRLHQPQHF. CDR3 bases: TGTGCCAGCATGGACAGGGCGGGGTATCGGTTACATCAGCCCCAGCATTTT.

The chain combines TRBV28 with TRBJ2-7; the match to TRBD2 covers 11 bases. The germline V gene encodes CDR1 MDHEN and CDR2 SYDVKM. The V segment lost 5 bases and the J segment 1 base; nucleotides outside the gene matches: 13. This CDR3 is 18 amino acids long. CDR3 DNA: TGTGCCAGCAGTCCGGCTCAGACTAGCGGGAAGATATCCTACGAGCAGTACTTC. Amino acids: CASSPAQTSGKISYEQYF.

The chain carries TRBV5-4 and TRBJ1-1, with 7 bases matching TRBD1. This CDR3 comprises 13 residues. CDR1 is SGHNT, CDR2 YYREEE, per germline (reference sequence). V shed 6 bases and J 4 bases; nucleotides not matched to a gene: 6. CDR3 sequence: CASKREGATEAFF. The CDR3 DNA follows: TGTGCCAGCAAAAGAGAGGGGGCCACTGAAGCTTTCTTT. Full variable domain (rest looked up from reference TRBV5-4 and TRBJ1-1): ETGVTQSPTHLIKTRGQQVTLRCSSQSGHNTVSWYQQALGQGPQFIFQYYREEENGRGNFPPRFSGLQFPNYSSELNVNALELDDSALYLCASKREGATEAFFGQGTRLTVV.

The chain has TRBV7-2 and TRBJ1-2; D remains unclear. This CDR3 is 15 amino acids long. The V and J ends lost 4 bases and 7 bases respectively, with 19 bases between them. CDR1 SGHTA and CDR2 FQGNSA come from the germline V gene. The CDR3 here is CASSSPPTAVAGYTF. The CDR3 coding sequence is TGTGCCAGCAGCTCCCCCCCCACAGCCGTTGCTGGCTACACCTTC.

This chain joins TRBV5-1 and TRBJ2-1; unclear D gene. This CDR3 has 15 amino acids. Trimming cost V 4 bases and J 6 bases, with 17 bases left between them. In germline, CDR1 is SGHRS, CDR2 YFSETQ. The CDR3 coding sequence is TGCGCCAGCAGCCCCCCTTTTGGGGAATCCAATGAGCAGTTCTTC. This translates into CASSPPFGESNEQFF.

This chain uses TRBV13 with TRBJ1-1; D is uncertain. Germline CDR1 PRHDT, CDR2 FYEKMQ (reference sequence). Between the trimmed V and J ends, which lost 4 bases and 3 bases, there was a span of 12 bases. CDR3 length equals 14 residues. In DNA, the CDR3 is TGTGCCAGCAGCTCAAACCGGTTTTACACTGAAGCTTTCTTT. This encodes CASSSNRFYTEAFF.

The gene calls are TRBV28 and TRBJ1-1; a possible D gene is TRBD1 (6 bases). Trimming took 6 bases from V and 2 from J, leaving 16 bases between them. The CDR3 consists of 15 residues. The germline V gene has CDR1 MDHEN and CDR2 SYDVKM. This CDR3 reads CASSPQGLFNTEAFF. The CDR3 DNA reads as TGTGCCAGCAGCCCACAGGGCCTCTTTAACACTGAAGCTTTCTTT. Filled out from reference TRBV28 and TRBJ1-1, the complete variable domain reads DVKVTQSSRYLVKRTGEKVFLECVQDMDHENMFWYRQDPGLGLRLIYFSYDVKMKEKGDIPEGYSVSREKKERFSLILESASTNQTSMYLCASSPQGLFNTEAFFGQGTRLTVV.

As DNA, the CDR3 is TGTGCCAGCACTAAGGCGGTGGGAGGGGGCAATCAGCCCCAGCATTTT. Its protein is CASTKAVGGGNQPQHF. The chain links TRBV28 to TRBJ1-5, with D possibly TRBD1 on 5 matching bases. V lost 7 bases to trimming and J lost 2 bases, with 18 bases between them. Germline assignment: CDR1 MDHEN and CDR2 SYDVKM. The CDR3 totals 16 residues.

The CDR3 bases are TGTGCCAGCAGCTGGAATCACGGGAACACTGAAGCTTTCTTT. Translated: CASSWNHGNTEAFF. The chain links TRBV7-2 to TRBJ1-1, with D hard to call. There are 14 residues in the CDR3. V gave up 4 bases and J gave up 1 base, with 10 bases separating them. Germline V CDR1 and CDR2: SGHTA, FQGNSA. Full variable domain (missing parts from reference TRBV7-2 and TRBJ1-1): GAGVSQSPSNKVTEKGKDVELRCDPISGHTALYWYRQSLGQGLEFLIYFQGNSAPDKSGLPSDRFSAERTGGSVSTLTIQRTQQEDSAVYLCASSWNHGNTEAFFGQGTRLTVV.